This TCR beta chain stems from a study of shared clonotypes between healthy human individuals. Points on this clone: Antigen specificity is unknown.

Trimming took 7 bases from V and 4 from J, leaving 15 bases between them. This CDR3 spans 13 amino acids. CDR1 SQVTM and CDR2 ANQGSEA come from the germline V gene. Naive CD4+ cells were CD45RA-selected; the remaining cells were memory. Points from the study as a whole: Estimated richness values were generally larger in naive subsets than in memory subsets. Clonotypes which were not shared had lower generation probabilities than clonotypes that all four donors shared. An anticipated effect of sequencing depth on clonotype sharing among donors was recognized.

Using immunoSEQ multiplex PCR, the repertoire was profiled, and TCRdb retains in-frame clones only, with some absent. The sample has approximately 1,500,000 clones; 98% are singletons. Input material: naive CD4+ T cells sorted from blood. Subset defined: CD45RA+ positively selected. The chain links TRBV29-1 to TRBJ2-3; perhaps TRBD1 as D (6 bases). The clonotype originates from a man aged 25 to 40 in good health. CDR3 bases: TGCAGCGAGCAGGGGCTGCGGGCAGATACGCAGTATTTT. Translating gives CSEQGLRADTQYF.